This T cell receptor beta chain is from a study of cytomegalovirus exposure and HLA in healthy donors. Study-level results: Researchers reported from a later analysis that most CMV-associated TCR beta chains appeared HLA-restricted. The classifier, whose performance was assessed in both the original and validation cohorts, reportedly diagnosed cytomegalovirus status with high specificity and sensitivity.

Primers: 60 Vbeta forward and 13 Jbeta reverse. Produced via immunoSEQ multiplex PCR; TCRdb's table is partial and in-frame only. This table holds about 63,000 clones, approximately 71% found once. This clone was seen a few times. Its antigen remains unknown. The clonotype was recovered from a man aged 45-65 years in good health and CMV-seropositive. The sequenced sample consisted of PBMCs.

CDR3 loop: CATSRDLVDQPQHF. The CDR3 nucleotides read TGTGCCACCAGCAGAGATTTGGTAGATCAGCCCCAGCATTTT. V is TRBV15 and J is TRBJ1-5; D not certain. The CDR3 is 14 amino acids. V lost 0 bases, J lost 5 bases, and 8 bases lay in between. Germline CDR1 is LNHNV and CDR2 is YYDKDF (reference sequence).